Below are 19 T cell receptor beta chains sequenced from a single sample in a study of PD-1 blockade in classical Hodgkin lymphoma. This sample's time point: cycle 4 day 1 (C4D1), after more than 5 weeks of nivolumab. In every patient, relapse followed autologous stem cell transplantation, while exposure to brentuximab vedotin differed. Measured with immunoSEQ multiplex PCR; TCRdb has only the in-frame clones, and not every one. In the table there are tens of thousands of clones, 90% of which are singletons. The material sequenced was peripheral blood mononuclear cells (PBMCs), taken before the fourth cycle of nivolumab. These receptors were collected from a human donor with classical Hodgkin lymphoma.

This clone was recorded once. The chain uses TRBV6-6 and TRBJ1-3, with a weak D call TRBD1 (5 bases). This CDR3 has 14 amino acids. The V gene lost 6 bases and the J gene lost 0 bases, with 9 bases spanning the gap. Germline CDR1 MNHNY, CDR2 SVGAGI (reference sequence). The CDR3 bases are TGTGCCAGCAGCGGCCAGGGCTCTGGAAACACCATATATTTT. It is translated as CASSGQGSGNTIYF.

There are a few counts of this clone. Written as DNA, the CDR3 is TGTGCCAGCAGTTCCGGGACGGTGGGTCAGCCCCAGCATTTT. As protein: CASSSGTVGQPQHF. This rearrangement joins TRBV27 to TRBJ1-5; tentative D call: TRBD1 (5 bases). The CDR3 sequence is 14 residues long. Trimming pared 4 bases from V and 6 bases from J, leaving 13 bases between. The V gene's germline CDR1 is MNHEY and CDR2 SMNVEV (reference sequence).

The chain combines TRBV27 with TRBJ2-3; TRBD2 is a possible D gene (6 bases). Deletions cut 3 bases from V and 6 bases from J, with 10 bases between. CDR3 length: 13 residues. The germline V gene encodes CDR1 MNHEY and CDR2 SMNVEV (reference sequence). CDR3 residues: CASSFVEGDTQYF. In nucleotides, the CDR3 is TGTGCCAGCAGTTTCGTGGAGGGCGATACGCAGTATTTT.

Worth noting for this clone: The DNA is omitted, as the CDR3 cannot be located on it reliably, and the CDR3 follows TCRdb's listing. V is TRBV29-1 and J is TRBJ2-1; the table calls TRBD1, which could not be checked here. Including both end residues, the CDR3 is 13 amino acids long. The germline CDR1 and CDR2 sequences are SQVTM and ANQGSEA. This CDR3 reads CSVAQGARTVGFF.

V is TRBV5-8 and J is TRBJ1-4; 9 bases align to TRBD1. The CDR3 loop spans 15 amino acids. Germline values: CDR1 SGHTS, CDR2 YDEGEE. V lost 2 bases to trimming and J lost 5 bases; unmatched junction nucleotides: 4. The CDR3: CASSFRQGGNEKLFF. CDR3 nucleotides: TGTGCCAGCAGCTTTAGACAGGGGGGAAATGAAAAACTGTTTTTT.

The chain joins TRBV9 to TRBJ2-1, with a tentative D call TRBD2 (7 bases). V lost 4 bases and J lost 10, with 21 bases in between. Per the germline V gene, CDR1 is SGDLS and CDR2 is YYNGEE. The CDR3 consists of 15 residues. The CDR3 reads CASSSPMGGAHEQFF. The CDR3 region has the DNA TGTGCCAGCAGCTCGCCTATGGGGGGGGCTCACGAGCAGTTCTTC.

This rearrangement joins TRBV7-9 to TRBJ1-2; D uncertain. Trimming pared 5 bases from V and 4 bases from J, leaving 8 bases between. The germline V gene has CDR1 SEHNR and CDR2 FQNEAQ (reference sequence). The CDR3 has 12 residues. The CDR3 coding sequence is TGTGCCAGCAGCCCTTCCATCTATGGCTACACCTTC. As protein: CASSPSIYGYTF.

The chain couples TRBV5-6 to TRBJ1-4; 11 bases map to TRBD1. CDR1 SGHDT and CDR2 YYEEEE come from the germline V gene. Unmatched junction bases numbered 8, after V lost 2 bases and J lost 8 bases. The CDR3 extends over 16 amino acids. The CDR3 protein is CASSLYGQGAWEKLFF. CDR3 in DNA: TGTGCCAGCAGCTTATATGGACAGGGGGCTTGGGAAAAACTGTTTTTT.

The rearrangement links TRBV19 to TRBJ2-1; 11 nucleotides line up with TRBD2. J gave up 2 bases and V 5 bases, and 11 bases lay outside the gene matches. The CDR3 covers 18 residues. CDR1 is LNHDA and CDR2 is SQIVND in the germline V gene (reference sequence). DNA for the CDR3: TGTGCCAGTAGTTCGCCACCGCTACTAGCGGGGGCCTACAATGAGCAGTTCTTC. Its translation is CASSSPPLLAGAYNEQFF.

The chain recombines TRBV11-2 with TRBJ1-4; 7 positions match TRBD1. The CDR3 sequence is 13 residues long. The ends lost 4 bases at V and 6 bases at J; junction bases unmatched: 2. Germline V lookup: CDR1 SGHAT, CDR2 FQNNGV. In DNA, the CDR3 is TGTGCCAGCAGCTCCACAGGGGATGAAAAACTGTTTTTT. Translating it yields CASSSTGDEKLFF.

The J gene is TRBJ1-2, the V gene TRBV27; D perhaps matches TRBD1 (6 bases). V dropped 1 base and J dropped 5 bases, with 11 bases sitting between them. Germline values: CDR1 MNHEY, CDR2 SMNVEV (reference sequence). This CDR3 region has 14 residues. The CDR3: CASSLFGGAYGYTF. In DNA form, the CDR3 reads TGTGCCAGCAGTTTATTCGGGGGCGCGTATGGCTACACCTTC.

The rearrangement joins TRBV11-3 to TRBJ2-5; the match to TRBD2 covers 13 bases. This CDR3 has 15 residues. The V gene end was trimmed by 5 bases and the J gene end by 3 bases; junction bases not matched to a gene: 3. Germline CDR1 and CDR2: SGHNT and YENEEA. The CDR3 spells CASSQGLAGKETQYF. Written as DNA, the CDR3 is TGTGCCAGCAGCCAGGGACTAGCGGGAAAAGAGACCCAGTACTTC.

V and J are TRBV7-9 and TRBJ2-7, with 11 bases matching TRBD2. Trimming took 1 base from V and 5 from J; bases not matched to a gene: 4. Germline V gene lookup returns CDR1 SEHNR and CDR2 FQNEAQ (reference sequence). The CDR3 is 15 amino acids. The CDR3 protein is CASSLVLAGDNEQYF. CDR3 nucleotide sequence: TGTGCCAGCAGCTTAGTACTAGCGGGGGACAACGAGCAGTACTTC. The whole variable domain, filled in from reference TRBV7-9 and TRBJ2-7, reads DTGVSQNPRHKITKRGQNVTFRCDPISEHNRLYWYRQTLGQGPEFLTYFQNEAQLEKSRLLSDRFSAERPKGSFSTLEIQRTEQGDSAMYLCASSLVLAGDNEQYFGPGTRLTVT.

The J gene is TRBJ1-1, the V gene TRBV9, with a tentative D call TRBD1 (5 bases). Germline V CDR1 and CDR2: SGDLS, YYNGEE. V lost 3 bases and J lost 2, with 11 bases in between. The CDR3 runs to 14 residues. The CDR3 sequence is CASSERGENTEAFF. CDR3 coding DNA: TGTGCCAGCAGCGAGCGGGGGGAAAACACTGAAGCTTTCTTT.

The chain recombines TRBV6-1 with TRBJ1-2; no clear D gene. Germline V gene data show CDR1 as MNHNS and CDR2 as SASEGT. This CDR3 has 15 amino acids. The V end was cut by 3 bases, the J end by 4 bases, with 15 bases between. The CDR3 bases are TGTGCCAGCAGTGACACGGGAAAGGACCCCTATGGCTACACCTTC. This encodes CASSDTGKDPYGYTF.

The genes are TRBV4-3 and TRBJ1-1; a possible D gene is TRBD1 (5 bases). CDR1 LGHNA and CDR2 YSLEER come from the germline V gene. This CDR3 has 15 amino acids. V lost 1 base to trimming and J lost 4 bases, with 13 bases between them. The CDR3 DNA reads TGCGCCAGCAGCCAAGCGGGGCCTGGGGGCACTGAAGCTTTCTTT. This encodes CASSQAGPGGTEAFF.

The chain uses TRBV28 and TRBJ1-5; D is perhaps TRBD1 (6 bases). The CDR3 spans 14 residues. The V end was cut by 11 bases, the J end by 7 bases, with 21 bases between. Germline CDR1 and CDR2: MDHEN and SYDVKM. CDR3 sequence (DNA): TGTGCCCATACCTCCACAGGGTTCGGACAGCCCCAGCATTTT. This encodes CAHTSTGFGQPQHF.

The V and J genes are TRBV4-3 and TRBJ2-1; D perhaps matches TRBD2 (5 bases). Germline lookup yields CDR1 LGHNA and CDR2 YSLEER. V lost 1 base to trimming and J lost 0 bases, with 10 bases between them. CDR3 length: 16 amino acids. In DNA, the CDR3 is TGCGCCAGCAGCCAAGGTTCTGGGAGCTCCTACAATGAGCAGTTCTTC. Translated: CASSQGSGSSYNEQFF.

J is TRBJ1-4 and V is TRBV18; the D is unclear. This CDR3 has 11 amino acids. V was shortened by 5 bases and J by 10 bases, with 8 bases between the two germline ends. Germline lookup yields CDR1 KGHSH and CDR2 LQKENI. This chain's CDR3 is CASSSGGKLFF. The CDR3 coding sequence is TGTGCCAGCTCATCCGGAGGAAAACTGTTTTTT.